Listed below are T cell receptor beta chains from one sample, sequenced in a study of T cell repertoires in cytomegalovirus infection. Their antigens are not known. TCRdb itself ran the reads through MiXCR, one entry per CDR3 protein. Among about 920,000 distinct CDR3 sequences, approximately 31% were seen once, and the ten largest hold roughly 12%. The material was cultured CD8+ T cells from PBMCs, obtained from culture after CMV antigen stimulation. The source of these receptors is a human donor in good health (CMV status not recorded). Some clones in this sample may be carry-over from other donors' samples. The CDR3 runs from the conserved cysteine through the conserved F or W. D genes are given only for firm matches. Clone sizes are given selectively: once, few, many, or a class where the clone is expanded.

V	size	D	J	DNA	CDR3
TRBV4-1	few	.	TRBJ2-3	TGCGCCAGCAGCCAAGAGGTCGTGTCCGCTACATGGGCTAGCACAGATACGCAGTATTTT	CASSQEVVSATWASTDTQYF
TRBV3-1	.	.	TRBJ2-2	TGTGCCAGCAGCCAATCAACAGGGACCGGGGAGCTGTTTTTT	CASSQSTGTGELFF
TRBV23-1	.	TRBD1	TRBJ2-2	TGCGCCAGACAGGGGGCCCATGGCAGCGGTACCGGGGAGCTGTTTTTT	CARQGAHGSGTGELFF
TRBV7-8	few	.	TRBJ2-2	TGTGCCAGCAGCCCCGAGGCGGGTTCGTCCGGGGAGCTGTTTTTT	CASSPEAGSSGELFF
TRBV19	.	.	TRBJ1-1	TGTGCCAGTAGACCCCCGACTACCTCCTGGGGGGCCACTGAAGCTTTCTTT	CASRPPTTSWGATEAFF
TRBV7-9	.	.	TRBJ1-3	TGTGCCAGCAGCCCGCCGACGGGCACCATATATTTT	CASSPPTGTIYF
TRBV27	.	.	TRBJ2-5	TGTGCCAGCAGCCCCGACGAGCGTGGAGAGACCCAGTACTTC	CASSPDERGETQYF
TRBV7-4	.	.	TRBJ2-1	TGTGCCAGCAGCTTAGGTACTTCAATTCAGTTCTTC	CASSLGTSIQFF
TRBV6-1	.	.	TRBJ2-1	TGTGCCAGCTCTACCGAAGGGGATGAGCAGTTCTTC	CASSTEGDEQFF
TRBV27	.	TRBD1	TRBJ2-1	TGTGCCAGCAGTTTCGGACAGGGGGACTATGAGCAGTTCTTC	CASSFGQGDYEQFF